This T cell receptor (beta chain) was obtained from a study of Graves' ophthalmopathy and Graves' hyperthyroidism. The CDR3 contains 15 residues. CDR1 LNHDA and CDR2 SQIVND come from the germline V gene (reference sequence). With 5 bases removed from V and 6 bases from J, the gap between germline ends came to 17 bases. The count of this clonotype is one. RNA transcripts were the template, and TCR beta CDR3 regions were amplified from them. RT-PCR in the first round used HTBI primers; a second-round multiplex PCR followed. Using its own MiXCR run on the multiplex PCR reads, TCRdb lists one record per CDR3 protein. The table includes about 600,000 distinct CDR3 sequences, roughly 39% detected once.

Sequenced material: peripheral blood or thyroid tissue (not recorded which). The chain combines TRBV19 with TRBJ2-1, with D possibly matching TRBD2 (6 bases). This receptor was taken from an adult man with Graves' hyperthyroidism. The CDR3 reads CASSSAEGVPNEQFF. The CDR3 DNA is TGTGCCAGTAGTTCAGCGGAGGGAGTCCCCAATGAGCAGTTCTTC.